This TCR beta chain was sequenced during a study of T-cell reconstitution after alpha-beta-depleted transplantation in children. Regarding the study as a whole: The main origin of T-cell counts and diversity one year after transplant was newly produced T cells.

Unique molecular identifiers were incorporated into the prepared TCRbeta library. TCRdb independently ran MiXCR on the PCR reads; one entry per CDR3 protein. The repertoire includes 330,000 or so distinct CDR3 sequences, almost 8% of them detected once, and 8.5% to 9.5% sits in the top ten. In this sample, this clonotype turned up many times. As yet, its antigen is unknown. Germline loops: CDR1 MNHEY, CDR2 SVGAGI. V gave up 0 bases and J gave up 6 bases, with 14 bases separating them. The CDR3 consists of 15 residues. J is TRBJ1-1 and V is TRBV6-5; unclear D gene. Sequences were derived from peripheral blood, sampled 360 days after TCRalphabeta/CD19-depleted stem cell transplant. This receptor was identified in a female patient aged 2-9 years who had a stem cell transplant for Fanconi anemia, so the T cells may come from the graft donor. CDR3 coding DNA: TGTGCCAGCAGTTACTCGCGGGGAACCCTTCCTGAAGCTTTCTTT. It is translated as CASSYSRGTLPEAFF.